This T cell receptor beta chain was obtained from a study of T cells in Graves' hyperthyroidism and ophthalmopathy. This clonotype has a count of ten or more. Amplified regions were TCR beta CDR3 sequences from RNA transcripts. The HTBI set primed first-round TCR CDR3 RT-PCR. Using its own MiXCR run on the multiplex PCR reads, TCRdb lists one record per CDR3 protein. The sample has hundreds of thousands of distinct CDR3 sequences, roughly 32% seen once. Germline V lookup: CDR1 DFQATT, CDR2 SNEGSKA (reference sequence). The CDR3 is made up of 13 amino acids. V was clipped by 2 bases and J by 1 base, with 5 bases between them.

Sample: blood. V and J are TRBV20-1 and TRBJ2-2, with no clear D. The receptor comes from a woman between 40 and 55 years old with Graves' hyperthyroidism. The CDR3 DNA reads as TGCAGTGCTAGACACGAGAACACCGGGGAGCTGTTTTTT. Its protein is CSARHENTGELFF.